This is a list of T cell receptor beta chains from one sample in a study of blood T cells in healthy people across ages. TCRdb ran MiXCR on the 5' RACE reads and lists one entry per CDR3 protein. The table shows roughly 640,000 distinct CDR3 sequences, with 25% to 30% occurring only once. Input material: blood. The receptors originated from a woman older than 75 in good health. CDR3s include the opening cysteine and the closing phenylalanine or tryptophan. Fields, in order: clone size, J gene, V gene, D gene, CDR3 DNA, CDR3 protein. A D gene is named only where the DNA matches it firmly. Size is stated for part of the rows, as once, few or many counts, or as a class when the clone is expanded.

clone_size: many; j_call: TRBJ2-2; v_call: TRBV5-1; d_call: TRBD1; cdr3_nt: TGCGCCAGCAGCTTGGCCCGGGACAGGGGGCGAGGCGGGGAGCTGTTTTTT; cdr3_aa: CASSLARDRGRGGELFF
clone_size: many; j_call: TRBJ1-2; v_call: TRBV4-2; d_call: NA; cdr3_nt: TGTGCCAGCAGCCTACGACCAAGGGCCCAGGAGGACGGCTACACCTTC; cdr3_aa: CASSLRPRAQEDGYTF
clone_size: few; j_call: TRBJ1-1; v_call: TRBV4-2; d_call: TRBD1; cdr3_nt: TGTGCCAGCAGCCAAGTTCCGGGACAGGGTGAGACTGCTGAAGCTTTCTTT; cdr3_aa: CASSQVPGQGETAEAFF
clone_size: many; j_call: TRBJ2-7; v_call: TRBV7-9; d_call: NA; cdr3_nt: TGTGCCAGCAGCTTACCCGGACGGATCTACGAGCAGTACTTC; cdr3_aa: CASSLPGRIYEQYF
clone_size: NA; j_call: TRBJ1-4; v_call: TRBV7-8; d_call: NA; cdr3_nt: TGTGCCAGCAGCTTAGCCGATGGGGCGCTTAACGAAAAACGGTTTTTT; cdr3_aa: CASSLADGALNEKRFF
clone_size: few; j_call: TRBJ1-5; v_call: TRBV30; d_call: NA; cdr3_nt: TGTGCCTGGAGAGGAGTGGGCAATCAGCCCCAGCATTTT; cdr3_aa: CAWRGVGNQPQHF
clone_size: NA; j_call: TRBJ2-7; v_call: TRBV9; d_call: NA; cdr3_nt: TGTGCCAGCAGCAGCCGACCGGTGGGCGAGCAGTACTTC; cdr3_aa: CASSSRPVGEQYF
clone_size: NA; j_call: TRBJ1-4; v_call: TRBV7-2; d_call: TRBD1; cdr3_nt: TGTGCCAGCAGCACAAGCGGCAGGGGGCATGAAAAACTGTTTTTT; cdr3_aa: CASSTSGRGHEKLFF
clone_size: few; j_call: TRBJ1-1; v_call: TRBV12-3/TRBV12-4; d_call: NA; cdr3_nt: TGTGCCAGCAGACCGGACGGGAACACTGAAGCTTTCTTT; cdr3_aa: CASRPDGNTEAFF
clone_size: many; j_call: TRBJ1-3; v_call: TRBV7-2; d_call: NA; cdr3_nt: TGTGCCAGCAGCCCTAGCCTCGGAAACACCATATATTTT; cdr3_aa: CASSPSLGNTIYF
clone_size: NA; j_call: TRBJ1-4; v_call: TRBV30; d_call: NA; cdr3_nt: TGTGCCTGGAGTGACCTGGGAGGGCCAACTAATGAAAAACTGTTTTTT; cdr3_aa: CAWSDLGGPTNEKLFF
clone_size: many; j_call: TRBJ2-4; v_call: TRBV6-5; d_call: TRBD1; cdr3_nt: TGTGCCACAGACAGGGGGCTAGCCAAAAACATTCAGTACTTC; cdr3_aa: CATDRGLAKNIQYF
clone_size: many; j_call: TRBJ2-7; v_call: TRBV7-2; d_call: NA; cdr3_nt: TGTGCCAGCAGCTTAGGGGCCCTAGCAGGCTACGAGCAGTACTTC; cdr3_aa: CASSLGALAGYEQYF
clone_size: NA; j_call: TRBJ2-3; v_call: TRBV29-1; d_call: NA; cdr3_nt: TGCAGCGTGGAAGGTGGCAGAAACACAGATACGCAGTATTTT; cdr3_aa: CSVEGGRNTDTQYF
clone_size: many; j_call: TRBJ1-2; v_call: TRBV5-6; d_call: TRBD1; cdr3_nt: TGTGCCAGCAGCTTGGGTGAGTTCTGGACAGGCACTTCTAACTATGGCTACACCTTC; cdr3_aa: CASSLGEFWTGTSNYGYTF
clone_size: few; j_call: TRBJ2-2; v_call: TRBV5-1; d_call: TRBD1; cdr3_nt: TGCGCCAGCAGCGCCGGACAGGGGTACACCGGGGAGCTGTTTTTT; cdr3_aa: CASSAGQGYTGELFF
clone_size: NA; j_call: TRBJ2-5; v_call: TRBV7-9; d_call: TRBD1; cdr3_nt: TGTGCCAGCAGCTTAGTAGCAGGGGGACGCCAAGAGACCCAGTACTTC; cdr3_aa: CASSLVAGGRQETQYF
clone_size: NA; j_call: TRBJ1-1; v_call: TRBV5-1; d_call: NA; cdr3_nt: TGCGCCGGCAGCCTCGGGATATTCCAGGGACGGGGGAACACTGAAGCTTTCTTT; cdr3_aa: CAGSLGIFQGRGNTEAFF
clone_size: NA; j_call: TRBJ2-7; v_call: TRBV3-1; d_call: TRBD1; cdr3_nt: TGTGCCAGCAGCGCCTGGGGACAGGGGGCCTACGAGCAGTACTTC; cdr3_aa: CASSAWGQGAYEQYF
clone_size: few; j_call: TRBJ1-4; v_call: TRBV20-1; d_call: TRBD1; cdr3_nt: TGCAGTGCCGACAGGGGGCGAGAAAAACTGTTTTTT; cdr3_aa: CSADRGREKLFF
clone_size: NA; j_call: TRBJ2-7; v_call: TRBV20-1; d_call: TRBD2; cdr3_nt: TGCAGTGCCAGACCGACTAGCGCTTACTACGAGCAGTACTTC; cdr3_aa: CSARPTSAYYEQYF
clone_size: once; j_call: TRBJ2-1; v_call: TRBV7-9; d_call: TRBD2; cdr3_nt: TGTGCCAGCAGCATCTCTAGCGGGGGGGCTTCCTACAATGAGCAGTTCTTC; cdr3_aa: CASSISSGGASYNEQFF
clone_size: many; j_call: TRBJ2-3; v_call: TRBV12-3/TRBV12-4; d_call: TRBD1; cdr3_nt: TGTGCCATCACAAGGGGACAGAGCACAGATACGCAGTATTTT; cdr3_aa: CAITRGQSTDTQYF
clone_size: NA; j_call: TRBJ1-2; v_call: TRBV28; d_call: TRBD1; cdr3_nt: TGTGCCAGCAGACACCTCAGGGGGCTCGGCTATGGCTACACCTTC; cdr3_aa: CASRHLRGLGYGYTF
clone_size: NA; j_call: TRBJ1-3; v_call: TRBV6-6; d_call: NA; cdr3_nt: TGTGCCAGCAGTCCTCCTCCCGGCAGGGCCGGAAACACCATATATTTT; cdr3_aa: CASSPPPGRAGNTIYF
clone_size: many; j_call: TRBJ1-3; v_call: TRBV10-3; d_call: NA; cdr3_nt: TGTGCCATCAGCGCACAGGGTCTCTCTGGAAACACCATATATTTT; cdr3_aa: CAISAQGLSGNTIYF
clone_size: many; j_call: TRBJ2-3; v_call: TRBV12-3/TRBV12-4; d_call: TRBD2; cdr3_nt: TGTGCCAGCAGTTTTTTCGGCGGGGGTCCGTATTTT; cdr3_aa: CASSFFGGGPYF
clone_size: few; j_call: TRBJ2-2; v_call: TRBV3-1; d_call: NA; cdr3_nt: TGTGCCAGCAGCCATTTGGGGGCGAACACCGGGGAGCTGTTTTTT; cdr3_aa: CASSHLGANTGELFF
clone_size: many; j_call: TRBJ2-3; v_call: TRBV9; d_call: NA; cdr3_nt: TGTGCCAGCAGCGTAGGGGCTAGCACAGATACGCAGTATTTT; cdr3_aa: CASSVGASTDTQYF
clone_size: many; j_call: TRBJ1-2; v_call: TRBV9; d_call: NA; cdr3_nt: TGTGCCAGCAGCCAAATGTCCATGGACTATGGCTACACCTTC; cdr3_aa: CASSQMSMDYGYTF
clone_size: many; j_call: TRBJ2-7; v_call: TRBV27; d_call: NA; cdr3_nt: TGTGCCAGCACCTGGGGGTACGAGCAGTACTTC; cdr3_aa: CASTWGYEQYF
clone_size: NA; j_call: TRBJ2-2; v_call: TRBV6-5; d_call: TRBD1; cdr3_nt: TGTGCCAGCACCGATACTGGGACAGGGAACACCGGGGAGCTGTTTTTT; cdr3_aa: CASTDTGTGNTGELFF
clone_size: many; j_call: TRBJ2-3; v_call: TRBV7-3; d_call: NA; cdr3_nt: TGTGCCAGCAGCTTAACTGGTAGGACGGCAGATACGCAGTATTTT; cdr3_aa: CASSLTGRTADTQYF
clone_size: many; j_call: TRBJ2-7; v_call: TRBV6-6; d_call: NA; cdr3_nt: TGTGCCAGCAGCGAAACCAGGGGGGCTACCTACGAGCAGTACTTC; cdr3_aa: CASSETRGATYEQYF
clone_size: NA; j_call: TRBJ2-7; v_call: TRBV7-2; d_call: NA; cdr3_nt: TGTGCCAGCAGCTTACTGGGAGATAGCTCCTACGAGCAGTACTTC; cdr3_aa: CASSLLGDSSYEQYF
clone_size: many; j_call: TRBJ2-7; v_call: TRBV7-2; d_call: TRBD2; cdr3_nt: TGTGCCAGCAGCAGCGGGGGGGCCGACGAGCAGTACTTC; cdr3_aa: CASSSGGADEQYF
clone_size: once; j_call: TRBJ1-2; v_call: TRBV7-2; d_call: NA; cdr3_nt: TGTGCCAGCAGCATGGGTCGGACCAGTAGCTACACCTTC; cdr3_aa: CASSMGRTSSYTF
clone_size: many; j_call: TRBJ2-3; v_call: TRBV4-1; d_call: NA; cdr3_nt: TGCGCCAGCAGCCAAGTCAGGCTAGCAGATACGCAGTATTTT; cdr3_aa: CASSQVRLADTQYF
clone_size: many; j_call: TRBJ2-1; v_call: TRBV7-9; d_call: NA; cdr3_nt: TGTGCCAGCAGCTCCTGTGATACGTGTGAGCAGTTCTTC; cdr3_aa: CASSSCDTCEQFF
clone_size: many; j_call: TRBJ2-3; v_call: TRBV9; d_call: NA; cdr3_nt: TGTGCCAGCAGCGTAGGCCCAGCCAGCACAGATACGCAGTATTTT; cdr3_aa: CASSVGPASTDTQYF
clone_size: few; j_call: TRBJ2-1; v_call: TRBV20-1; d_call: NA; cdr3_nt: TGCAGTGTCTCGACGAGGGGGGGGGTGGATGAGCAGTTCTTC; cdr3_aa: CSVSTRGGVDEQFF
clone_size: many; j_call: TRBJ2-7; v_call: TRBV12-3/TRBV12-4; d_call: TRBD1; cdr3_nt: TGTGCCAGCAATAGACAGGGGATTCGCGAGCAGTACTTC; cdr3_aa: CASNRQGIREQYF
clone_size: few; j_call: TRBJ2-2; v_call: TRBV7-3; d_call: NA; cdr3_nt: TGTGCCAGCACCTTATATGTACGGGGGGCCGTGGACACCGGGGAGCTGTTTTTT; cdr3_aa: CASTLYVRGAVDTGELFF
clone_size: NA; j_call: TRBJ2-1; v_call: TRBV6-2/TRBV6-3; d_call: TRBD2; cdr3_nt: TGTGCCAGCAGTCAGACTAGCGGTGGTACAGTGCAGTTCTTC; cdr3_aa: CASSQTSGGTVQFF
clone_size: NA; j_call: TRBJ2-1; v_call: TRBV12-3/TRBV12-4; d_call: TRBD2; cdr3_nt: TGTGCCAGCAGTTTGACAGCGGGAGGGAACAATGAGCAGTTCTTC; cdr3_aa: CASSLTAGGNNEQFF
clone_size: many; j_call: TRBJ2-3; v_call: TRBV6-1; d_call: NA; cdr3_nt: TGTGCCAGCACGGGGAGGGGGCAAGGTACAGATACGCAGTATTTT; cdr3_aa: CASTGRGQGTDTQYF
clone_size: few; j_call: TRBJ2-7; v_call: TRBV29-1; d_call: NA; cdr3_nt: TGCAGCGGGGGTAGTACCTACAATGAGCAGTACTTC; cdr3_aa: CSGGSTYNEQYF
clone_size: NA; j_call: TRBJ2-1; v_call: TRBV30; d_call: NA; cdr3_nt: TGTGCCTGGAGTCCGCAACTCAATGAGCAGTTCTTC; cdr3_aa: CAWSPQLNEQFF
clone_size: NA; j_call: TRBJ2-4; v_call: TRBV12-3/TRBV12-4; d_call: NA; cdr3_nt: TGTGCCAGCAGGGAGGGCGGTCGGAACATTCAGTACTTC; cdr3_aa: CASREGGRNIQYF
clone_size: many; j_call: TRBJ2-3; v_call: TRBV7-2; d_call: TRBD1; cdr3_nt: TGTGCCAGCAGCTCCGGAACAGGGGGCGGTTCAGATACGCAGTATTTT; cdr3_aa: CASSSGTGGGSDTQYF
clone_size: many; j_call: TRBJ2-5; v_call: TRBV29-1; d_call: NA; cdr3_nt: TGCAGCACAAGGGACCCAGGGGAGACCCAGTACTTC; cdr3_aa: CSTRDPGETQYF
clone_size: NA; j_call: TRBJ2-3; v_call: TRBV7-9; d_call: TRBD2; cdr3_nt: TGTGCCAGCAGCCTAAGAAGCGGGGGGCCCACCGGAACAGATACGCAGTATTTT; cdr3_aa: CASSLRSGGPTGTDTQYF
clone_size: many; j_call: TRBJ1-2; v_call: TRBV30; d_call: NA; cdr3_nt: TGTGCCTGGAGTATAGGGGTCGACTATGGCTACACCTTC; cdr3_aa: CAWSIGVDYGYTF
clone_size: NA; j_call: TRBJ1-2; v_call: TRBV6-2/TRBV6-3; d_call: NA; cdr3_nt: TGTGCCAGCAGTTACCGCGCAGGGGAAGGCTATGGCTACACCTTC; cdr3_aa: CASSYRAGEGYGYTF
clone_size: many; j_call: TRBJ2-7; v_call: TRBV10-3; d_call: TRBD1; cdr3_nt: TGTGCCATCAGTGAGTCGAGACAGGGGGCGACCTACGAGCAGTACTTC; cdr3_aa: CAISESRQGATYEQYF
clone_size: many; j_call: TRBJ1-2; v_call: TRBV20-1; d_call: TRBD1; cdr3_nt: TGCAGTGCTAGAGAAACAGGGGTAAACTATGGCTACACCTTC; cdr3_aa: CSARETGVNYGYTF